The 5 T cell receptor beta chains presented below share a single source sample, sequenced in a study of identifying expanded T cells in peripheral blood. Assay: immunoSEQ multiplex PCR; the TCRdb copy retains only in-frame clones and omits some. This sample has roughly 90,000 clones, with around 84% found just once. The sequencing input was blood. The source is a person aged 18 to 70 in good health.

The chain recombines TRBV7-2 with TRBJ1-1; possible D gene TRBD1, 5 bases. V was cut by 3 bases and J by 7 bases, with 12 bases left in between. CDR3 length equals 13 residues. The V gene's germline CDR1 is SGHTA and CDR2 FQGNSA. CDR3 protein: CASSFDRQSEAFF. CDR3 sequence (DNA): TGTGCCAGCAGCTTTGATCGACAGAGTGAAGCTTTCTTT.

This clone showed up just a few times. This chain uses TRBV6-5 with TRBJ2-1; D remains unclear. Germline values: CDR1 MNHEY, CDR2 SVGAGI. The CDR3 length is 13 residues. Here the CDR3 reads CAIGALVGNEQFF. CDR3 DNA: TGTGCAATTGGAGCCTTAGTAGGCAATGAGCAGTTCTTC.

CDR3 sequence (DNA): TGCGCCAGCAGCTTAGTAGCAGATACGCAGTATTTT. Its protein product is CASSLVADTQYF. V is TRBV5-1 and J is TRBJ2-3; D is unclear. Deletions cut 2 bases from V and 4 bases from J, with 5 bases between. Germline CDR1 SGHRS, CDR2 YFSETQ. This CDR3 has 12 residues. The full variable domain, rest sourced from reference TRBV5-1 and TRBJ2-3, is KAGVTQTPRYLIKTRGQQVTLSCSPISGHRSVSWYQQTPGQGLQFLFEYFSETQRNKGNFPGRFSGRQFSNSRSEMNVSTLELGDSALYLCASSLVADTQYFGPGTRLTVL.

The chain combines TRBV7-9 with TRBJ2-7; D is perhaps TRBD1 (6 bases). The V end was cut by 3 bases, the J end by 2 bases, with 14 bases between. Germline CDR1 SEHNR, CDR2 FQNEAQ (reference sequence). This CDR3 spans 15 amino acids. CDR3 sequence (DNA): TGTGCCAGCAGCTTCCAGGACAGAGAGACCTACGAGCAGTACTTC. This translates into CASSFQDRETYEQYF.

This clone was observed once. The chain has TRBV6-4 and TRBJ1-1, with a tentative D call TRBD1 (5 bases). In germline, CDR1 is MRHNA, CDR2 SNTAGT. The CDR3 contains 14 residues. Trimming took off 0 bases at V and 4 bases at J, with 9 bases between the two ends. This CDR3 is CASSDSSRATEAFF. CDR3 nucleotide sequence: TGTGCCAGCAGTGACTCGTCCAGGGCCACTGAAGCTTTCTTT.